The clone carrying this T cell receptor (beta chain) was counted ten times or more. Antigen specificity is unknown. TCRdb reprocessed the 5' RACE reads via MiXCR and lists one record per CDR3 protein. The sample yields about 15,000 distinct CDR3 sequences, 7.9% seen once. Time point noted: sample taken at primary tumor resection. Sequencing of whole RNA from tumor, nontumor lung or frozen PBMC involved no sorting. The CDR3 covers 15 residues. Germline lookup yields CDR1 LGHDT and CDR2 YNNKEL (reference sequence). V lost 0 bases to trimming and J lost 8 bases, with 13 bases between them. This specimen belongs to a study of spatial heterogeneity in lung cancer. Turning to the study itself: Consistently, beta-chain sequences turned up in larger numbers than alpha-chain sequences did. Raw reads showed each unique TCR and UMI combination turning up more than ten times on average. Study outcomes and limitations: Among blood samples, ubiquitous expanded tumor TCRs appeared more at resection than at follow-up.

The sample was PBMCs, taken at surgery. The chain is built from TRBV3-1 and TRBJ1-4; D is uncertain. This receptor was identified in a female donor with early-stage non-small cell lung cancer. CDR3 coding DNA: TGTGCCAGCAGCCAAGATGGTCTTGGAGGAGAAAAACTGTTTTTT. It specifies CASSQDGLGGEKLFF.